This T cell receptor beta chain was sequenced for a study of T cells in Graves' hyperthyroidism and ophthalmopathy. Study results and caveats: Researchers found most expanded thyroid clonotypes above 0.001 in blood as well. Model-based prediction identified ophthalmopathy a median around 6.5 months prior to its onset.

The table lists this clonotype with a few counts. Its specificity is unknown. In germline, CDR1 is SGHRS, CDR2 YFSETQ. The CDR3 is 14 amino acids. The germline V and J ends were trimmed by 2 bases and 0 bases, with 8 bases remaining between them. The TCR beta CDR3 regions underwent amplification using RNA transcripts as the source. With the HTBI primer set, the TCR CDR3 went through a first round of RT-PCR. TCRdb independently ran MiXCR on the multiplex PCR reads; one entry per CDR3 protein. In the table there are more than 300,000 distinct CDR3 sequences, approximately 15% of which are singletons. Stable disease denoted Graves' hyperthyroidism without ophthalmopathy progression within 18 months. Hyperthyroidism, newly diagnosed and lasting under 2 months, affected patients aged 18 to 65.

The chain carries TRBV5-1 and TRBJ1-2, with D unresolved. Specimen: blood. This TCR derives from a woman younger than 45 with Graves' hyperthyroidism. In DNA, the CDR3 is TGCGCCAGCAGCTTCCGGGAATCTAACTATGGCTACACCTTC. Its translation is CASSFRESNYGYTF.